The table lists the clone carrying this T cell receptor beta chain with many counts. Its matching antigen is unknown. Germline V gene sequence: CDR1 MDHEN, CDR2 SYDVKM. There are 11 residues in the CDR3. These data come from a study of identical twins. Each CDR3 protein is one row after TCRdb ran MiXCR on the 5' RACE reads. Of about 100,000 distinct CDR3 sequences listed, under 6.5% are singletons. Points from the study as a whole: Rather than following the same donors, the conclusions depended on cross-sectional statistical analysis. Memory repertoires showed no such pattern, whereas abundant cord blood beta clonotypes carried fewer insertions. Within beta out-of-frame sequences, the excess sharing observed between twins was weaker. Potential partial confounding of zero-insertion analyses by invariant MAIT and iNKT cells was noted.

This chain joins TRBV28 and TRBJ2-3; a possible D gene is TRBD1 (6 bases). Sequencing was carried out using memory T cells sorted from blood. The sequence was collected from a woman aged 50 to 65 in good health. CDR3 bases: TGTGGGACAGCCAACACAGATACGCAGTATTTT. The encoded protein is CGTANTDTQYF.